One and the same sample provided the 26 T cell receptor beta chains below, sequenced in a study of response to subunit inactivated influenza vaccine. One entry per CDR3 protein results from TCRdb running MiXCR on the RT-PCR reads. The table records under 800,000 distinct CDR3 sequences, approximately 15% of them present only once. This material consisted of PBMCs from blood, taken 14 days before vaccination. These receptors originate from a man aged 45-65 years who received an inactivated influenza vaccine.

This clonotype was found once. V gene TRBV9 combines with J gene TRBJ2-5; no reliable D call. This CDR3 comprises 15 residues. CDR1 is SGDLS and CDR2 is YYNGEE in the germline V gene. The germline V and J ends were trimmed by 0 bases and 4 bases, with 13 bases remaining between them. The CDR3 region has the DNA TGTGCCAGCAGCGTAGGACACTCGCCCCTAGAGACCCAGTACTTC. Amino acid sequence: CASSVGHSPLETQYF.

This clonotype occurred many times. The V gene is TRBV12-3 or TRBV12-4, the J gene TRBJ2-1; 7 bases are shared with TRBD1. The CDR3 spans 13 residues. Germline trimming cut 5 bases from V and 4 bases from J; bases unmatched to any gene: 2. The CDR3 protein is CASSKGQYNEQFF. Written as DNA, the CDR3 is TGTGCCAGCAGTAAGGGACAGTACAATGAGCAGTTCTTC.

This clonotype appeared a few times. This rearrangement joins TRBV4-1 to TRBJ1-1; 8 nucleotides line up with TRBD1. CDR3 length: 14 residues. Looked up from germline, CDR1 is MGHRA and CDR2 is YSYEKL. V gave up 3 bases and J gave up 6 bases; unmatched junction bases: 6. The CDR3: CASSQTGVEAEAFF. The CDR3 DNA reads as TGCGCCAGCAGCCAGACAGGGGTTGAAGCTGAAGCTTTCTTT.

The table lists this clonotype with a few counts. The gene calls are TRBV4-1 and TRBJ2-5; D is perhaps TRBD1 (6 bases). V dropped 3 bases and J dropped 1 base, with 9 bases sitting between them. The CDR3 length is 14 residues. Germline CDR1 and CDR2: MGHRA and YSYEKL. CDR3 in amino acids: CASSQETGQETQYF. The CDR3 bases are TGCGCCAGCAGCCAGGAGACAGGCCAAGAGACCCAGTACTTC.

This clonotype was found many times. V and J are TRBV5-1 and TRBJ1-6; D possibly corresponds to TRBD1 (5 bases). Germline V gives CDR1 SGHRS, CDR2 YFSETQ. The germline V and J ends were trimmed by 4 bases and 6 bases, with 14 bases remaining between them. This CDR3 has 15 amino acids. The CDR3 nucleotides read TGCGCCAGCAGCGTTCAGGGTGAAGGTAATTCACCCCTCCACTTT. Translated: CASSVQGEGNSPLHF.

This clonotype was counted a few times. This rearrangement joins TRBV10-1 to TRBJ2-2; the match to TRBD2 covers 7 bases. The V segment lost 4 bases and the J segment 1 base; nucleotides outside the gene matches: 12. Germline CDR1 WNHNN, CDR2 SYGVQD (reference sequence). The CDR3 runs 18 residues. The CDR3 spells CASSGSPGSGENTGELFF. DNA for the CDR3: TGCGCCAGCAGTGGGAGCCCGGGGAGCGGGGAGAACACCGGGGAGCTGTTTTTT.

The rearrangement links TRBV20-1 to TRBJ1-1, with 8 bases aligning to TRBD1. Unmatched junction bases numbered 11, after V lost 3 bases and J lost 5 bases. The CDR3 has 15 residues. Germline-derived CDR1 and CDR2 are DFQATT and SNEGSKA (reference sequence). CDR3 in DNA: TGCAGTGCTAGTTTGGACAGGGAGTTGAGGACTGAAGCTTTCTTT. Its protein is CSASLDRELRTEAFF.

V and J are TRBV5-1 and TRBJ2-2; unclear D gene. Germline V gene lookup returns CDR1 SGHRS and CDR2 YFSETQ. Trimming took off 0 bases at V and 4 bases at J, with 16 bases between the two ends. This CDR3 contains 17 residues. CDR3 DNA: TGCGCCAGCAGCTTGGAGCCCGTCCCTCCCCCCACCGGGGAGCTGTTTTTT. Translation: CASSLEPVPPPTGELFF.

The chain joins TRBV20-1 to TRBJ2-5; D might be TRBD1 (6 bases). V shed 0 bases and J shed 4 bases, with 12 bases lying between them. The germline V gene encodes CDR1 DFQATT and CDR2 SNEGSKA (reference sequence). This CDR3 comprises 14 residues. The CDR3 sequence is CSARDRIGGETQYF. CDR3 coding DNA: TGCAGTGCTAGAGATCGGATAGGGGGAGAGACCCAGTACTTC.

The chain links TRBV11-2 to TRBJ2-5; D is possibly TRBD1 (6 bases). Per germline, CDR1 SGHAT and CDR2 FQNNGV. The CDR3 is 14 residues long. Trimming removed 0 bases from V and 5 bases from J, with 10 bases in between. The CDR3 reads CASSLDWGPETQYF. The CDR3 DNA sequence: TGTGCCAGCAGCTTAGATTGGGGGCCGGAGACCCAGTACTTC.

CDR3 residues: CSARDFQGGNQPQHF. CDR3 in DNA: TGCAGTGCTAGAGATTTTCAGGGGGGCAATCAGCCCCAGCATTTT. V gene TRBV20-1 combines with J gene TRBJ1-5; 7 nucleotides agree with TRBD1. The length of the CDR3 is 15 residues. Germline CDR1 is DFQATT and CDR2 is SNEGSKA (reference sequence). J lost 2 bases, V lost 0 bases, and 4 bases had no gene match.

The chain links TRBV4-3 to TRBJ2-1, with TRBD2 identical over 8 bases. V gave up 0 bases and J gave up 9 bases; unmatched junction bases: 7. CDR1 is LGHNA, CDR2 YSLEER, per germline. The CDR3 has 15 residues. The CDR3 nucleotides read TGCGCCAGCAGCCAAGATTTCGGGAGGGCCGTTGAGCAGTTCTTC. It codes for CASSQDFGRAVEQFF.

The V call is TRBV7-9, the J call TRBJ2-1; the match to TRBD1 covers 8 bases. CDR1 SEHNR and CDR2 FQNEAQ come from the germline V gene (reference sequence). V lost 5 bases to trimming and J lost 6 bases; unmatched junction nucleotides: 3. This CDR3 comprises 13 residues. The CDR3 here is CASSGQGSNEQFF. The CDR3 coding sequence is TGTGCCAGCAGCGGACAGGGTAGCAATGAGCAGTTCTTC.

This CDR3 reads CAISFTGVSGNTIYF. The CDR3 nucleotides are TGTGCCATCAGTTTCACAGGGGTCTCTGGAAACACCATATATTTT. The J gene is TRBJ1-3, the V gene TRBV10-3; TRBD1 matches 7 bases. CDR3 size: 15 residues. Trimming at V came to 5 bases and at J to 0 bases, leaving 4 bases not matched to a gene. Germline V CDR1 and CDR2: ENHRY, SYGVKD.

This clonotype was counted a few times. The chain has TRBV11-3 and TRBJ2-1; TRBD2 aligns across 8 bases. CDR1 is SGHNT, CDR2 YENEEA, per germline. V shed 0 bases, J shed 4 bases, and the junction held 5 bases outside the gene matches. The CDR3 is 16 amino acids. The CDR3, as DNA: TGTGCCAGCAGCTTAGACCCGGCGGGAGGATACAATGAGCAGTTCTTC. It specifies CASSLDPAGGYNEQFF.

This chain joins TRBV2 and TRBJ1-1, with D unclear. Germline CDR1 and CDR2: SNHLY and FYNNEI. V lost 3 bases, J lost 4 bases, and 6 bases lay in between. The CDR3 runs 12 residues. The chain's CDR3 is CASSDRPTEAFF. Here the CDR3 DNA reads TGTGCCAGCAGTGATCGCCCCACTGAAGCTTTCTTT.

This clonotype was picked up a small number of times. The gene calls are TRBV30 and TRBJ1-2; 10 positions match TRBD1. The CDR3 contains 14 residues. Germline V gene sequence: CDR1 GTSNPN, CDR2 SVGIG (reference sequence). Germline trimming cut 3 bases from V and 4 bases from J; bases unmatched to any gene: 5. CDR3 sequence: CAWSPGTGAYGYTF. CDR3 sequence (DNA): TGTGCCTGGAGCCCCGGGACAGGGGCCTATGGCTACACCTTC.

The rearrangement joins TRBV19 to TRBJ1-5, with D hard to call. CDR3 length: 13 residues. The germline CDR1 and CDR2 sequences are LNHDA and SQIVND (reference sequence). Deletions cut 8 bases from V and 3 bases from J, with 11 bases between. The CDR3 region is CASADRVNQPQHF. The CDR3 bases are TGTGCCAGTGCGGACCGCGTCAATCAGCCCCAGCATTTT.

The CDR3 spells CSARQNLRETQYF. DNA for the CDR3: TGCAGTGCTAGACAAAACCTCCGGGAGACCCAGTACTTC. This chain joins TRBV20-1 and TRBJ2-5; no clear D gene. The germline gives CDR1 DFQATT, CDR2 SNEGSKA (reference sequence). This CDR3 has 13 residues. V gave up 2 bases and J gave up 5 bases, with 12 bases separating them.

The rearrangement joins TRBV5-8 to TRBJ2-3; D tentatively fits TRBD1 or TRBD2 (5 bases each). The CDR3 sequence is 16 residues long. The germline gives CDR1 SGHTS, CDR2 YDEGEE. The V end lost 0 bases, the J end lost 2 bases, and 13 bases lay between the germline ends. CDR3 coding DNA: TGTGCCAGCAGCTTGGGTTCCATCGGGACCACAGATACGCAGTATTTT. The encoded protein is CASSLGSIGTTDTQYF.

This clonotype occurred a few times. The chain employs TRBV5-6 and TRBJ1-2, with D hard to call. Germline assignment: CDR1 SGHDT and CDR2 YYEEEE. The length of the CDR3 is 13 residues. V lost 4 bases to trimming and J lost 2 bases, with 9 bases between them. This CDR3 reads CASSIRLNYGYTF. The CDR3 DNA is TGTGCCAGCAGCATCCGGCTCAACTATGGCTACACCTTC.

This clonotype was seen a single time. The rearrangement joins TRBV7-9 to TRBJ2-3; 11 nucleotides agree with TRBD2. The CDR3 has 17 residues. Unmatched junction bases numbered 10, after V lost 4 bases and J lost 4 bases. Germline V lookup: CDR1 SEHNR, CDR2 FQNEAQ (reference sequence). The CDR3 bases are TGTGCCAGCAGCTCCCGCCCACTAGCGGGGGCCGCAGATACGCAGTATTTT. It specifies CASSSRPLAGAADTQYF.

The table lists this clonotype with a few counts. The rearrangement uses TRBV5-1 and TRBJ2-2; no clear D gene. Germline values: CDR1 SGHRS, CDR2 YFSETQ. This CDR3 comprises 15 residues. Trimming shortened V by 1 base and J by 0 bases, and 7 bases separated the two germline ends. The CDR3 here is CASSLSFPNTGELFF. The CDR3 DNA sequence: TGCGCCAGCAGCTTGTCGTTCCCGAACACCGGGGAGCTGTTTTTT. The full variable domain, with the rest looked up from reference TRBV5-1 and TRBJ2-2, is KAGVTQTPRYLIKTRGQQVTLSCSPISGHRSVSWYQQTPGQGLQFLFEYFSETQRNKGNFPGRFSGRQFSNSRSEMNVSTLELGDSALYLCASSLSFPNTGELFFGEGSRLTVL.

The chain uses TRBV12-3 or TRBV12-4 and TRBJ2-5, with D possibly TRBD2 on 5 matching bases. Trimming shortened V by 5 bases and J by 4 bases, and 23 bases separated the two germline ends. The length of the CDR3 is 17 residues. As DNA, the CDR3 is TGTGCCAGCAGTCTATCGTCTAGACTCCTAGCTGGAGAGACCCAGTACTTC. Its protein is CASSLSSRLLAGETQYF.

The chain carries TRBV20-1 and TRBJ2-7; 7 bases agree with TRBD2. Trimming cost V 2 bases and J 1 base; bases outside gene matches: 2. CDR3 length equals 13 residues. CDR1 DFQATT and CDR2 SNEGSKA come from the germline V gene (reference sequence). The CDR3 bases are TGCAGTGCTAGAACGCGGGGGTCCTACGAGCAGTACTTC. Translated, it gives CSARTRGSYEQYF.

This clonotype was found a few times. This CDR3 is CASSYMGETQYF. CDR3 DNA: TGTGCCAGCAGCTACATGGGAGAGACCCAGTACTTC. V gene TRBV7-8 combines with J gene TRBJ2-5; D gene ambiguous. CDR3 length: 12 amino acids. V lost 4 bases and J 4 bases, leaving 7 bases between the germline ends. Germline V gene data show CDR1 as SGHVS and CDR2 as FQNEAQ. The whole variable domain, remainder taken from reference TRBV7-8 and TRBJ2-5, is GAGVSQSPRYKVAKRGQDVALRCDPISGHVSLFWYQQALGQGPEFLTYFQNEAQLDKSGLPSDRFFAERPEGSVSTLKIQRTQQEDSAVYLCASSYMGETQYFGPGTRLLVL.